These 16 T cell receptor beta chains were all obtained from the same sample, sequenced in a study of shared clonotypes between healthy human individuals. The data were produced by immunoSEQ multiplex PCR, yet TCRdb's version contains in-frame clones alone and is incomplete. Among about 2,500,000 clones, around 90% were seen once, and the ten largest hold around 0.15%. Material for sequencing was naive CD4+ T cells sorted from blood. Subset meaning: CD45RA+ positively selected. All receptors come from a man between 18 and 35 years old in good health.

The rearrangement links TRBV18 to TRBJ2-3, with 8 bases identical to TRBD2. This CDR3 spans 17 amino acids. Germline CDR1 and CDR2: KGHSH and LQKENI. J gave up 1 base and V 3 bases, and 9 bases lay outside the gene matches. CDR3 nucleotides: TGTGCCAGCTCACCTCTTGTTTCGGGGGGGGGCACAGATACGCAGTATTTT. It encodes CASSPLVSGGGTDTQYF.

The chain carries TRBV7-9 and TRBJ2-3; 11 bases line up with TRBD2. V dropped 6 bases and J dropped 5; count of bases not matched to a gene: 10. CDR3 size: 16 residues. CDR1 SEHNR and CDR2 FQNEAQ come from the germline V gene (reference sequence). The CDR3, as DNA: TGTGCCAGCAGACGTCTAGCGGGGGGCCCCGGAGATACGCAGTATTTT. This encodes CASRRLAGGPGDTQYF.

The chain carries TRBV9 and TRBJ1-2, with TRBD1 identical over 9 bases. The germline gives CDR1 SGDLS, CDR2 YYNGEE. The V segment lost 4 bases and the J segment 2 bases; nucleotides outside the gene matches: 9. The CDR3 is 16 residues long. CDR3 nucleotide sequence: TGTGCCAGCAGCCCCCGTCCCGGGACAGGGAACTATGGCTACACCTTC. As protein: CASSPRPGTGNYGYTF.

The V call is TRBV7-2, the J call TRBJ2-2; either TRBD1 or TRBD2 may fit D (5 bases each). V was pared by 4 bases and J by 2 bases, with 8 bases between. Germline loops: CDR1 SGHTA, CDR2 FQGNSA. The CDR3 extends over 14 amino acids. CDR3 in amino acids: CASSWDGNTGELFF. In DNA form, the CDR3 reads TGTGCCAGCAGCTGGGACGGTAACACCGGGGAGCTGTTTTTT.

Written as DNA, the CDR3 is TGTGCCAGCAGCTTTCCCATGAGGGGCCTGCCCTACGAGCAGTACTTC. It codes for CASSFPMRGLPYEQYF. The chain joins TRBV11-2 to TRBJ2-7; D is possibly TRBD1 or TRBD2 (5 bases each). The CDR3 spans 16 residues. The germline gives CDR1 SGHAT, CDR2 FQNNGV. The ends were cut back, 3 bases at V and 2 bases at J, with 17 bases in the middle.

The chain carries TRBV10-3 and TRBJ1-2; no firm D call. Germline V gene lookup returns CDR1 ENHRY and CDR2 SYGVKD. The CDR3 consists of 14 residues. V was shortened by 0 bases and J by 5 bases, with 10 bases between the two germline ends. CDR3 coding DNA: TGTGCCATCAGTGAGTCTGAGACGGATTATGGCTACACCTTC. As protein: CAISESETDYGYTF.

The V call is TRBV6-6, the J call TRBJ1-6; 7 bases fit TRBD1. Per germline, CDR1 MNHNY and CDR2 SVGAGI (reference sequence). V was pared by 7 bases and J by 7 bases, with 7 bases of the junction left unmatched. This CDR3 contains 14 residues. The CDR3 nucleotides read TGTGCCAGCACCGGAGACAGGGCAAATTCACCCCTCCACTTT. Translation: CASTGDRANSPLHF.

This clone showed up just once. The J gene is TRBJ1-2, the V gene TRBV7-2, with a weak D call TRBD1 (5 bases). There are 12 residues in the CDR3. V shed 5 bases and J shed 8 bases, with 12 bases lying between them. Germline CDR1 and CDR2: SGHTA and FQGNSA. The CDR3 DNA is TGTGCCAGCAGCGCCTCCAGGGTCGGCTACACCTTC. Amino acids: CASSASRVGYTF.

The J gene is TRBJ1-6, the V gene TRBV6-5, with a weak D call TRBD1 (6 bases). The CDR3 sequence is 12 residues long. Looked up from germline, CDR1 is MNHEY and CDR2 is SVGAGI. The V gene lost 6 bases and the J gene lost 10 bases, with 10 bases spanning the gap. The CDR3 loop reads CASSLQGSPLHF. CDR3 bases: TGTGCCAGCAGCCTTCAGGGGTCACCCCTCCACTTT.

V and J are TRBV4-1 and TRBJ2-2, with 7 bases lining up with TRBD2. CDR1 and CDR2 from the germline V gene are MGHRA and YSYEKL. CDR3 size: 16 residues. J was trimmed by 8 bases and V by 0 bases; bases with no gene match: 9. The CDR3: CASSQDRGSGGGELFF. The DNA for the CDR3 is TGCGCCAGCAGCCAAGATAGAGGCTCGGGGGGTGGGGAGCTGTTTTTT.

The chain has TRBV19 and TRBJ1-1; D gene uncertain. Germline CDR1 reads LNHDA; CDR2 reads SQIVND (reference sequence). V gave up 3 bases and J gave up 1 base, with 9 bases separating them. This CDR3 comprises 14 residues. DNA of the CDR3: TGTGCCAGTAGTATCGTGCCAGGGAACACTGAAGCTTTCTTT. This gives the protein CASSIVPGNTEAFF.

V is TRBV30 and J is TRBJ2-2; 7 positions match TRBD2. This CDR3 has 14 amino acids. Germline-derived CDR1 and CDR2 are GTSNPN and SVGIG (reference sequence). V shed 3 bases, J shed 4 bases, and the junction held 5 bases outside the gene matches. The CDR3, as DNA: TGTGCCTGGAGGGGGGGACTAATCACCGGGGAGCTGTTTTTT. Translation: CAWRGGLITGELFF. Supplemented by reference TRBV30 and TRBJ2-2, the full variable domain reads SQTIHQWPATLVQPVGSPLSLECTVEGTSNPNLYWYRQAAGRGLQLLFYSVGIGQISSEVPQNLSASRPQDRQFILSSKKLLLSDSGFYLCAWRGGLITGELFFGEGSRLTVL.

V is TRBV5-6 and J is TRBJ1-5; D possibly corresponds to TRBD1 (5 bases). The V gene's germline CDR1 is SGHDT and CDR2 YYEEEE. V was shortened by 2 bases and J by 2 bases, with 11 bases between the two germline ends. The CDR3 extends over 15 amino acids. The CDR3 here is CASSLFQGGNQPQHF. CDR3 in DNA: TGTGCCAGCAGCTTATTCCAAGGGGGCAATCAGCCCCAGCATTTT.

This rearrangement joins TRBV2 to TRBJ2-7; TRBD1 matches at 8 bases. Trimming took 3 bases from V and 10 from J; bases not matched to a gene: 5. CDR3 size: 12 residues. CDR1 and CDR2 from the germline V gene are SNHLY and FYNNEI. DNA for the CDR3: TGTGCCAGCAGTGAGGACAGGGCCGACCAGTACTTC. Translated: CASSEDRADQYF.

The chain has TRBV7-2 and TRBJ1-1; possible D gene TRBD1, 6 bases. Germline V gives CDR1 SGHTA, CDR2 FQGNSA. CDR3 length: 13 residues. Trimming took off 7 bases at V and 2 bases at J, with 11 bases between the two ends. Here the CDR3 reads CASNPGENTEAFF. For the CDR3, the DNA is TGTGCCAGCAACCCAGGGGAAAACACTGAAGCTTTCTTT.

The V gene is TRBV7-2, the J gene TRBJ2-7; maybe TRBD1 (6 bases). The V gene lost 3 bases and the J gene lost 5 bases, with 11 bases spanning the gap. Looked up from germline, CDR1 is SGHTA and CDR2 is FQGNSA. CDR3 length: 13 amino acids. CDR3 protein: CASSLDSSDEQYF. CDR3 nucleotide sequence: TGTGCCAGCAGCTTGGACAGTTCGGACGAGCAGTACTTC.